This record looks at one T cell receptor (beta chain) sequence and its context. V shed 0 bases, J shed 2 bases, and the junction held 14 bases outside the gene matches. The CDR3 length is 19 residues. Germline CDR1 and CDR2: SGHKS and YYEKEE (reference sequence). The Seattle patients joined while their infection was active and were tracked longitudinally afterward. Generated by immunoSEQ multiplex PCR, the TCRdb table keeps only in-frame clones and is missing some. Found here are 450,000 or so clones, roughly nine tenths of them singletons; the top ten hold 0.75% to 0.9%. This entry is derived from a study of blood T cell repertoires in COVID-19. Study-wide context: Samples representing acute and convalescent COVID-19 were sourced from the United States, Italy and Spain. Nucleic acid was either cDNA or gDNA, and it came from T cells, B-cell-depleted T cells, or PBMCs.

Sequencing input: peripheral blood. This TCR was sampled from a young man with COVID-19, enrolled during active disease. The chain carries TRBV5-5 and TRBJ2-4; 7 bases align to TRBD2. The CDR3 DNA reads as TGTGCCAGCAGCTTGGGTCCAGGGCCCGCGGGAGTACCCAAAAACATTCAGTACTTC. This translates into CASSLGPGPAGVPKNIQYF.